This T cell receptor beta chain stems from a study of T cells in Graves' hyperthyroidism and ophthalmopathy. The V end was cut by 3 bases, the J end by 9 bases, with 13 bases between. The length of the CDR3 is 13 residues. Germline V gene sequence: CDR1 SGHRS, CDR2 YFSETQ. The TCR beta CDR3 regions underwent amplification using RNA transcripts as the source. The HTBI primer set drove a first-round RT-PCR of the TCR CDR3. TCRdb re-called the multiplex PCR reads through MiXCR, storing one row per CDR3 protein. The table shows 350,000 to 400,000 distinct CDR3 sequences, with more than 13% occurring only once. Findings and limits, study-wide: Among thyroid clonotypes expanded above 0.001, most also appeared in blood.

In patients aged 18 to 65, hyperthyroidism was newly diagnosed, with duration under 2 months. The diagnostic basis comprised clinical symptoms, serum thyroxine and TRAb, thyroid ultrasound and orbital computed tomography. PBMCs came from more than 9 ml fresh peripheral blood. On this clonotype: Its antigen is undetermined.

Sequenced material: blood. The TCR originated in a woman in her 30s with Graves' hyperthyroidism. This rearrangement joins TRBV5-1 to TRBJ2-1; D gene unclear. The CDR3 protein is CASSWRGETEQFF. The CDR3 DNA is TGCGCCAGCAGCTGGAGAGGAGAGACTGAGCAGTTCTTC.